Listed below are T cell receptor beta chains from one sample, sequenced in a study of T cells in Graves' hyperthyroidism and ophthalmopathy. TCRdb reanalysed the multiplex PCR reads using MiXCR and keeps one entry per CDR3 protein. The repertoire has fewer than 650,000 distinct CDR3 sequences, 14% of them found once; the top ten carry approximately 5.7%. Sample: blood. The receptors here all came from a woman in her twenties or thirties with Graves' hyperthyroidism that later progressed to Graves' ophthalmopathy. Both conserved end residues are part of each CDR3. D genes are given only for firm matches. The size entry is marked missing in some rows and otherwise reads once, few, many or a size class.

cdr3_nt | cdr3_aa | d_call | v_call | clone_size | j_call
TGTGCTAGTGGCCGCAATTTAGCGGGATGGAACGAGCAGTACTTC | CASGRNLAGWNEQYF | TRBD2 | TRBV12-5 | - | TRBJ2-7
TGTGCCAGCAGCTTACCAAGGGGCCGGGATACGCAGTATTTT | CASSLPRGRDTQYF | - | TRBV7-8 | few | TRBJ2-3
TGCGCCAGCGGGGTGGAGGGGGCCTCCAATGAGCAGTTCTTC | CASGVEGASNEQFF | - | TRBV5-1 | many | TRBJ2-1
TGTGCCATCAGTGTGGCTAGCGGGCCCTACGAGCAGTACTTC | CAISVASGPYEQYF | TRBD2 | TRBV10-3 | - | TRBJ2-7
TGTGCCAGCAGCTTCATGGGGGTCACTAATGAAAAACTGTTTTTT | CASSFMGVTNEKLFF | - | TRBV7-2 | many | TRBJ1-4
TGCGCCAGCAGCCAGCACCTTTTTAGCGTTTCGAACACCGGGGAGCTGTTTTTT | CASSQHLFSVSNTGELFF | - | TRBV4-1 | few | TRBJ2-2
TGTGCCAGTAGTATCGAACTGAACACTGAAGCTTTCTTT | CASSIELNTEAFF | - | TRBV19 | many | TRBJ1-1
TGTGCCAGCAGCCGGGCTAGCGGAGAGACCCAGTACTTC | CASSRASGETQYF | TRBD2 | TRBV14 | few | TRBJ2-5
TGTGCCAGCAGTTTTAAGAGGGGGAGTGACACTGAAGCTTTCTTT | CASSFKRGSDTEAFF | - | TRBV28 | many | TRBJ1-1
TGTGCCAGCACTAGGCTCATGAACACTGAAGCTTTCTTT | CASTRLMNTEAFF | - | TRBV6-1 | many | TRBJ1-1
TGTGCCAGCAGCCCGCGGGGCAGCGGGGGGTACAATGAGCAGTTCTTC | CASSPRGSGGYNEQFF | TRBD2 | TRBV9 | few | TRBJ2-1
TGTGCCAGTCGGACGGAGGCCAGCAATCAGCCCCAGCATTTT | CASRTEASNQPQHF | - | TRBV19 | few | TRBJ1-5
TGTGCCAGCAGCGAATTTCCGGGAATCTACGAGCAGTACTTC | CASSEFPGIYEQYF | - | TRBV7-2 | many | TRBJ2-7
TGTGCCAGCAGCCCGGGACACCCAAATCAGCCCCAGCATTTT | CASSPGHPNQPQHF | - | TRBV27 | many | TRBJ1-5
TGTGCCAGCAGCCCCTTTGGGGGGGGAGGCTATGGCTACACCTTC | CASSPFGGGGYGYTF | - | TRBV9 | many | TRBJ1-2
TGCGCCAGCATGGGGACTAGCCCCGCTACGCAGTATTTT | CASMGTSPATQYF | TRBD2 | TRBV5-1 | few | TRBJ2-3
TGTGCCAGCTTTTCGGGAGTAGCCGAAGCTTTCTTT | CASFSGVAEAFF | - | TRBV12-3/TRBV12-4 | many | TRBJ1-1
TGCAGCGCCGAGGGGACAGGGGGGGGGAATGAGCAGTTCTTC | CSAEGTGGGNEQFF | TRBD1 | TRBV29-1 | many | TRBJ2-1
TGTGCCAGTAGCCCCAAATTACTCTCGAACACTGAAGCTTTCTTT | CASSPKLLSNTEAFF | - | TRBV19 | many | TRBJ1-1
TGTGCCAGATCAGGTGGGACTGAAGCTTTCTTT | CARSGGTEAFF | - | TRBV7-2 | many | TRBJ1-1
TGTGCCAGCACGGGGGGACAGGTGGCTGGAAACACCATATATTTT | CASTGGQVAGNTIYF | TRBD1 | TRBV28 | many | TRBJ1-3
TGTGCCAGCAGCTTCCCTACGGGACAGGTCGGAAACACCATATATTTT | CASSFPTGQVGNTIYF | TRBD1 | TRBV5-8 | - | TRBJ1-3
TGTGCCAGCAGTTTAAAGGCCCCCCTCCTAGCGGGCGCTTACAATGAGCAGTTCTTC | CASSLKAPLLAGAYNEQFF | TRBD2 | TRBV28 | - | TRBJ2-1
TGTGCCAGCAGCCCCCGGACAGACTCCAGCTATGGCTACACCTTC | CASSPRTDSSYGYTF | - | TRBV14 | many | TRBJ1-2
TGTGCCAGCTCACCACCGGGACAGGGAGGCACTGAAGCTTTCTTT | CASSPPGQGGTEAFF | TRBD1 | TRBV18 | many | TRBJ1-1
TGTGCCAGCAGCTTAGGAGGCGTTCCCTTGAACACTGAAGCTTTCTTT | CASSLGGVPLNTEAFF | - | TRBV13 | many | TRBJ1-1
TGTGCCAGCAGCGTAGGTGTAGGGCAGGGCAACAATGAGCAGTTCTTC | CASSVGVGQGNNEQFF | - | TRBV9 | many | TRBJ2-1
TGTGCCAGCAGTCGAGGAGTCTCCCTTTATGGCTACACCTTC | CASSRGVSLYGYTF | - | TRBV6-1 | - | TRBJ1-2
TGTGCCACCAGCCTACTAGCGGGGGTCACAGATACGCAGTATTTT | CATSLLAGVTDTQYF | TRBD2 | TRBV6-2/TRBV6-3 | few | TRBJ2-3
TGTGCCAGCGGCGAGTGGGGCACTGAAGCTTTCTTT | CASGEWGTEAFF | - | TRBV3-1 | - | TRBJ1-1
TGCAGTGCTTACCAGGGGCGGGGCACTGAAGCTTTCTTT | CSAYQGRGTEAFF | - | TRBV20-1 | many | TRBJ1-1
TGTGCCATCAGTGAATCAATTGGGACTAGCGGGAGTAGACAAGAGACCCAGTACTTC | CAISESIGTSGSRQETQYF | TRBD2 | TRBV10-3 | many | TRBJ2-5
TGCGCCAGCAGCCTAGAGCGGGAGGGGAACACCGGGGAGCTGTTTTTT | CASSLEREGNTGELFF | TRBD2 | TRBV5-1 | few | TRBJ2-2